The 17 T cell receptor beta chains below were found in one sample sequenced in a study of T-cell memory formation after mild COVID-19. One entry per CDR3 protein, called by TCRdb with MiXCR from the 5' RACE reads. The repertoire holds about 400,000 distinct CDR3 sequences, with less than 25% as singletons. The sample comprised PBMCs or a T cell subset sorted from them (not recorded which). The receptors here all came from an adult woman who had mild COVID-19 (a few samples of this study predate the infection). Cell type and time point are not known.

CDR3 sequence (DNA): TGTGCCAGCAGCCGTCAAGGTGGGACATCCTATGGCTACACCTTC. It codes for CASSRQGGTSYGYTF. The rearrangement uses TRBV3-1 and TRBJ1-2, with D possibly being TRBD1 (6 bases). Germline V lookup: CDR1 LGHDT, CDR2 YNNKEL (reference sequence). V gave up 4 bases and J gave up 4 bases, with 16 bases separating them. The CDR3 contains 15 residues.

The table lists this clonotype with a few counts. V usage is TRBV5-1 and J usage is TRBJ2-3; 10 nucleotides line up with TRBD2. The CDR3 loop spans 16 amino acids. Germline CDR1 is SGHRS and CDR2 is YFSETQ. V was pared by 2 bases and J by 6 bases, with 9 bases of the junction left unmatched. This CDR3 reads CASSFGAGGAWDTQYF. Written as DNA, the CDR3 is TGCGCCAGCAGCTTCGGAGCGGGGGGGGCTTGGGATACGCAGTATTTT.

In its sample, this clonotype was seen a few times. V and J are TRBV29-1 and TRBJ2-1; 8 nucleotides match TRBD1. The ends lost 7 bases at V and 2 bases at J; junction bases unmatched: 4. This CDR3 has 13 amino acids. The germline V gene has CDR1 SQVTM and CDR2 ANQGSEA. The CDR3 nucleotides are TGCAGCGCCGGGACAGGCCCCTACAATGAGCAGTTCTTC. This gives the protein CSAGTGPYNEQFF.

J is TRBJ1-4 and V is TRBV20-1; D unclear. This CDR3 has 11 residues. With 0 bases removed from V and 14 bases from J, the gap between germline ends came to 10 bases. Germline CDR1 and CDR2: DFQATT and SNEGSKA (reference sequence). CDR3 region: CSARDPRRLFF. The CDR3 nucleotides are TGCAGTGCTAGAGACCCGAGACGGCTGTTTTTT.

Comment on this clonotype: The junction and the germline gene differ at one end; a read error may be behind it. V is TRBV20-1 and J is TRBJ2-2; weak D call: TRBD1 (7 bases). The CDR3 sequence is 15 residues long. The germline gives CDR1 DFQATT, CDR2 SNEGSKA (reference sequence). Here the CDR3 reads CSARGGAGTVGEMFF. In DNA, the CDR3 is TGCAGTGCTAGAGGCGGGGCGGGGACAGTGGGGGAGATGTTTTTT.

This clonotype has more than one count but fewer than ten. V usage is TRBV6-1 and J usage is TRBJ1-4; D not resolved. V dropped 6 bases and J dropped 8 bases, with 19 bases sitting between them. The CDR3 contains 15 residues. Germline V gene sequence: CDR1 MNHNS, CDR2 SASEGT. The CDR3 here is CASSLTSHAREKLFF. In DNA, the CDR3 is TGTGCCAGCAGCCTTACAAGCCACGCTCGGGAAAAACTGTTTTTT.

This clonotype was recorded a few times. The genes are TRBV6-5 and TRBJ2-1, with TRBD2 matching 11 bases. The ends lost 6 bases at V and 8 bases at J; junction bases unmatched: 12. Per the germline V gene, CDR1 is MNHEY and CDR2 is SVGAGI. The CDR3 is 16 residues long. DNA of the CDR3: TGTGCCAGCAGCCCACCCGGGACTAGCGGTGTGGATGAGCAGTTCTTC. Translating it yields CASSPPGTSGVDEQFF.

This clonotype appeared a few times. The chain has TRBV4-2 and TRBJ2-7; 12 positions agree with TRBD2. The CDR3 has 16 amino acids. V trimming: 6 bases; J trimming: 1 base; junction bases outside the gene matches: 7. The germline gives CDR1 LGHNA, CDR2 YNFKEQ. The CDR3 loop is CASSPLAGGISYEQYF. For the CDR3, the DNA is TGTGCCAGCAGTCCTCTAGCGGGAGGGATTTCCTACGAGCAGTACTTC.

This chain joins TRBV12-3 or TRBV12-4 and TRBJ2-5, with D possibly TRBD1 on 6 matching bases. The length of the CDR3 is 16 residues. Trimming cost V 5 bases and J 3 bases, with 19 bases left between them. As DNA, the CDR3 is TGTGCCAGCAGTACCCAAAAAGGGGGTACTAAAGAGACCCAGTACTTC. Residues: CASSTQKGGTKETQYF.

The genes are TRBV9 and TRBJ2-2; 7 nucleotides align to TRBD1. CDR1 and CDR2 from the germline V gene are SGDLS and YYNGEE. V was pared by 4 bases and J by 1 base, with 7 bases of the junction left unmatched. CDR3 length: 16 amino acids. The CDR3 sequence: CASSPGTARNTGELFF. CDR3 bases: TGTGCCAGCAGCCCAGGGACAGCCAGGAACACCGGGGAGCTGTTTTTT. The full variable domain, in which reference TRBV9 and TRBJ2-2 provide the parts outside the CDR3, is DSGVTQTPKHLITATGQRVTLRCSPRSGDLSVYWYQQSLDQGLQFLIQYYNGEERAKGNILERFSAQQFPDLHSELNLSSLELGDSALYFCASSPGTARNTGELFFGEGSRLTVL.

This clonotype has only a few counts. The chain uses TRBV29-1 and TRBJ2-1; TRBD2 matches 8 bases. CDR1 is SQVTM and CDR2 is ANQGSEA in the germline V gene. J gave up 2 bases and V 3 bases, and 6 bases lay outside the gene matches. This CDR3 has 15 amino acids. This CDR3 is CSVDPSGLAYNEQFF. For the CDR3, the DNA is TGCAGCGTTGATCCTTCGGGACTAGCCTACAATGAGCAGTTCTTC.

The CDR3 DNA is TGTGCCACCAGCAGTCAGGGTAGCTCCTACGAGCAGTACTTC. Amino acid sequence: CATSSQGSSYEQYF. The chain is built from TRBV15 and TRBJ2-7, with D perhaps matching TRBD1 (5 bases). This CDR3 is built from 14 residues. Germline CDR1 and CDR2: LNHNV and YYDKDF (reference sequence). Trimming left V 3 bases short and J 0 bases short, with 9 bases between.

The chain carries TRBV6-2 or TRBV6-3 and TRBJ2-7; 11 bases align to TRBD2. Germline V gene sequence: CDR1 MNHEY, CDR2 SVGEGT. V was pared by 8 bases and J by 6 bases, with 0 bases of the junction left unmatched. The CDR3 covers 11 residues. CDR3 DNA sequence: TGTGCCAGCGGACTAGCGGGCGAGCAGTACTTC. This gives the protein CASGLAGEQYF.

This clonotype has a count of ten or more. V gene TRBV3-1 combines with J gene TRBJ2-3, with D possibly TRBD1 on 5 matching bases. CDR3 length: 15 amino acids. V lost 3 bases and J 1 base, leaving 11 bases between the germline ends. Germline CDR1 LGHDT, CDR2 YNNKEL (reference sequence). As DNA, the CDR3 is TGTGCCAGCAGCCATATCAGGGCTGGCACAGATACGCAGTATTTT. As protein: CASSHIRAGTDTQYF.

Only one count was recorded for this clonotype. As DNA, the CDR3 is TGTGCCAGCAGTAGTACTAGCGGGAGGGGGCAGTTCTTC. Its translation: CASSSTSGRGQFF. The chain joins TRBV6-5 to TRBJ2-1, with 13 nucleotides matching TRBD2. V lost 5 bases and J lost 12; bases outside the gene matches: 4. The CDR3 contains 13 residues. CDR1 is MNHEY and CDR2 is SVGAGI in the germline V gene.

There are a few counts of this clonotype. The CDR3 loop is CASTGQGPYEQYF. In DNA form, the CDR3 reads TGTGCCAGCACCGGACAGGGACCCTACGAGCAGTACTTC. V and J are TRBV2 and TRBJ2-7; TRBD1 aligns across 8 bases. This CDR3 region has 13 residues. V lost 7 bases, J lost 2 bases, and 4 bases stayed unmatched. Germline V gene data show CDR1 as SNHLY and CDR2 as FYNNEI.

The chain links TRBV29-1 to TRBJ2-1; no clear D. The CDR3 extends over 11 amino acids. Germline V gene sequence: CDR1 SQVTM, CDR2 ANQGSEA. V lost 4 bases, J lost 9 bases, and 10 bases lay in between. CDR3 coding DNA: TGCAGCGTTGGTCCGGGTGGTGAGCAGTTCTTC. Translated: CSVGPGGEQFF.